The 8 T cell receptor beta chains below all came from one sample that was sequenced in a study of shared clonotypes between healthy human individuals. Sequencing used immunoSEQ multiplex PCR; TCRdb keeps in-frame clones, though not all of them. This sample yields approximately 650,000 clones, of which roughly 96% are seen a single time; less than 0.13% belongs to the top ten. CD45RO-negative cells were positively selected for CCR7, leaving out terminally differentiated effector memory CD45RA+ cells. The sequencing input was naive CD8+ T cells sorted from blood. These receptors came from a woman in her 30s in good health.

The CDR3 protein is CASSSVGGGREKLFF. The CDR3 nucleotides read TGTGCCAGCAGCTCAGTAGGTGGGGGCCGCGAAAAACTGTTTTTT. This chain links TRBV27 with TRBJ1-4, with a tentative D call TRBD1 (6 bases). Trimming took 6 bases from V and 8 from J, leaving 19 bases between them. The CDR3 runs to 15 residues. Germline V CDR1 and CDR2: MNHEY, SMNVEV (reference sequence).

This sequence joins TRBV19 and TRBJ2-1; D may be TRBD1 (6 bases). The CDR3 is made up of 18 amino acids. The V end lost 0 bases, the J end lost 8 bases, and 23 bases lay between the germline ends. Per germline, CDR1 LNHDA and CDR2 SQIVND (reference sequence). CDR3 amino acids: CASSIDLRTAIVGDEQFF. DNA of the CDR3: TGTGCCAGTAGTATAGATCTTAGGACAGCGATAGTGGGCGATGAGCAGTTCTTC.

The J gene is TRBJ1-2, the V gene TRBV11-2; no clear D. The germline V gene has CDR1 SGHAT and CDR2 FQNNGV. V was pared by 2 bases and J by 0 bases, with 7 bases between. This CDR3 region has 14 residues. The CDR3 sequence: CASSLRFANYGYTF. CDR3 nucleotide sequence: TGTGCCAGCAGCTTAAGATTCGCTAACTATGGCTACACCTTC.

V is TRBV29-1 and J is TRBJ2-3; 7 bases fit TRBD2. Germline V gene sequence: CDR1 SQVTM, CDR2 ANQGSEA. This CDR3 has 16 residues. V gave up 2 bases and J gave up 1 base; unmatched junction bases: 9. Here the CDR3 reads CSVETDLADRTDTQYF. Here the CDR3 DNA reads TGCAGCGTTGAAACAGACCTAGCGGACCGCACAGATACGCAGTATTTT.

DNA of the CDR3: TGCGCCAGCAGCTCCCGGATGAACACTGAAGCTTTCTTT. The encoded protein is CASSSRMNTEAFF. This rearrangement joins TRBV4-1 to TRBJ1-1; D is unclear. The CDR3 consists of 13 residues. V lost 5 bases and J 0 bases, leaving 7 bases between the germline ends. Germline CDR1 reads MGHRA; CDR2 reads YSYEKL.

The chain joins TRBV7-8 to TRBJ2-7; no firm D call. CDR1 is SGHVS, CDR2 FQNEAQ, per germline. V shed 6 bases and J shed 2 bases, with 14 bases lying between them. The CDR3 loop spans 14 amino acids. CDR3 DNA sequence: TGTGCCAGCAGTCTAATGGGTTCGACCTACGAGCAGTACTTC. It yields the protein CASSLMGSTYEQYF.

The V call is TRBV9, the J call TRBJ2-1, with 10 positions matching TRBD2. V gave up 4 bases and J gave up 8 bases; unmatched junction bases: 9. Germline lookup yields CDR1 SGDLS and CDR2 YYNGEE. CDR3 length: 15 amino acids. The CDR3 DNA reads as TGTGCCAGCAGCCCGGGACTAGCGTCGGCGGATGAGCAGTTCTTC. This translates into CASSPGLASADEQFF. The whole variable domain, filled in from reference TRBV9 and TRBJ2-1, reads DSGVTQTPKHLITATGQRVTLRCSPRSGDLSVYWYQQSLDQGLQFLIQYYNGEERAKGNILERFSAQQFPDLHSELNLSSLELGDSALYFCASSPGLASADEQFFGPGTRLTVL.

The rearrangement joins TRBV29-1 to TRBJ2-1; 7 bases are shared with TRBD2. The germline CDR1 and CDR2 sequences are SQVTM and ANQGSEA. Trimming took 6 bases from V and 2 from J; bases not matched to a gene: 19. This CDR3 spans 18 amino acids. The CDR3 DNA reads as TGCAGCGTGGAGGGATATCGCCCGGGCGGGAGCCCCTACAATGAGCAGTTCTTC. Its protein is CSVEGYRPGGSPYNEQFF.